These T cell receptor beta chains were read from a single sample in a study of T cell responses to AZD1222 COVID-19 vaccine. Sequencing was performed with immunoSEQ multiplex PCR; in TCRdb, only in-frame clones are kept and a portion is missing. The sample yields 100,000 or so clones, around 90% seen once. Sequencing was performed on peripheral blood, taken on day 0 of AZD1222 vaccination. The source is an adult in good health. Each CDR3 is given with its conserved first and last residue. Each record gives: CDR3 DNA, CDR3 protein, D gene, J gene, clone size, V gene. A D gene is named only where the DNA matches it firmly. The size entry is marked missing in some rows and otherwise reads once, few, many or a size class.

CDR3 DNA: TGTGCCAGCAGCTTAGATAGAGGGGCTAGGCACGAGCAGTACTTC; CDR3 protein: CASSLDRGARHEQYF; D gene: -; J gene: TRBJ2-7; clone size: -; V gene: TRBV11-3
CDR3 DNA: TGTGCCAGCAGCCCCCGAGACAGGGGAATCTACGAGCAGTACTTC; CDR3 protein: CASSPRDRGIYEQYF; D gene: TRBD1; J gene: TRBJ2-7; clone size: -; V gene: TRBV9
CDR3 DNA: TGCGCCAGCAGCTTGTTTCCAGGGGGTCTATACTCTGGAAACACCATATATTTT; CDR3 protein: CASSLFPGGLYSGNTIYF; D gene: TRBD1; J gene: TRBJ1-3; clone size: -; V gene: TRBV5-1
CDR3 DNA: TGTGCCAGCAGTTCGACAGGAAATAATGAAAAACTGTTTTTT; CDR3 protein: CASSSTGNNEKLFF; D gene: -; J gene: TRBJ1-4; clone size: -; V gene: TRBV27
CDR3 DNA: TGCGCCAGCAGCACCCGGGGACAGACTAACACTGAAGCTTTCTTT; CDR3 protein: CASSTRGQTNTEAFF; D gene: TRBD1; J gene: TRBJ1-1; clone size: -; V gene: TRBV5-1
CDR3 DNA: TGTGCCAGCAGCCGTACCAGCCGCATCACTGAAGCTTTCTTT; CDR3 protein: CASSRTSRITEAFF; D gene: -; J gene: TRBJ1-1; clone size: -; V gene: TRBV14
CDR3 DNA: TGTGCCAGCAGCAGGGGGACCTCGCTGTTAGATACGCAGTATTTT; CDR3 protein: CASSRGTSLLDTQYF; D gene: -; J gene: TRBJ2-3; clone size: -; V gene: TRBV21-1
CDR3 DNA: TGCAGCGTTGGTCAACAGGTTGGAGGCGAGCAGTACTTC; CDR3 protein: CSVGQQVGGEQYF; D gene: -; J gene: TRBJ2-7; clone size: -; V gene: TRBV29-1
CDR3 DNA: TGTGCCAGCAGCTTATCTGGACAGGGCCCTAATGAGCAGTTCTTC; CDR3 protein: CASSLSGQGPNEQFF; D gene: TRBD1; J gene: TRBJ2-1; clone size: -; V gene: TRBV28
CDR3 DNA: TGTGCCAGCAGCTTAGCGCATGGGGCGGGGACCACAGATACGCAGTATTTT; CDR3 protein: CASSLAHGAGTTDTQYF; D gene: -; J gene: TRBJ2-3; clone size: -; V gene: TRBV7-8
CDR3 DNA: TGTGCCAGTAGTATCCCCGGGACAGGGGAAGAGACCCAGTACTTC; CDR3 protein: CASSIPGTGEETQYF; D gene: TRBD1; J gene: TRBJ2-5; clone size: -; V gene: TRBV19
CDR3 DNA: TGTGCCAGCAGCCAAGATCGCCCCTATGGCTACACCTTC; CDR3 protein: CASSQDRPYGYTF; D gene: -; J gene: TRBJ1-2; clone size: -; V gene: TRBV3-1/TRBV3-2
CDR3 DNA: TGTGCCAGTAATCTCGCCGGGACTAGTATAGAGACCCAGTACTTC; CDR3 protein: CASNLAGTSIETQYF; D gene: TRBD2; J gene: TRBJ2-5; clone size: -; V gene: TRBV19
CDR3 DNA: TGTGCCAGCAATAAGAGGGCAACTAACTATGGCTACACCTTC; CDR3 protein: CASNKRATNYGYTF; D gene: -; J gene: TRBJ1-2; clone size: few; V gene: TRBV11-2
CDR3 DNA: TGTGCCAGCAGTTCCCCCCTCCGCGGAGAGACCCAGTACTTC; CDR3 protein: CASSSPLRGETQYF; D gene: -; J gene: TRBJ2-5; clone size: -; V gene: TRBV28
CDR3 DNA: TGTGCCAGCAGCTCTCGAGGGGGAGAGGCGAACACCGGGGAGCTGTTTTTT; CDR3 protein: CASSSRGGEANTGELFF; D gene: -; J gene: TRBJ2-2; clone size: once; V gene: TRBV11-3
CDR3 DNA: TGCGCCAGCAGCTCGAGACAGGGAGGGAACACTGAAGCTTTCTTT; CDR3 protein: CASSSRQGGNTEAFF; D gene: TRBD1; J gene: TRBJ1-1; clone size: -; V gene: TRBV5-1
CDR3 DNA: TGTGCCTGGAGTTTTCATCCCAGGGGAGTGGGCTACGAGCAGTACTTC; CDR3 protein: CAWSFHPRGVGYEQYF; D gene: -; J gene: TRBJ2-7; clone size: -; V gene: TRBV30
CDR3 DNA: TGTGCCAGCAGCAGCACGGACAGGGGGTTAAGAACTGAAGCTTTCTTT; CDR3 protein: CASSSTDRGLRTEAFF; D gene: TRBD1; J gene: TRBJ1-1; clone size: -; V gene: TRBV11-3
CDR3 DNA: TGTGCCAGCAGTGGGGTGTCCGGGGACAGAAGCTACGAGCAGTACTTC; CDR3 protein: CASSGVSGDRSYEQYF; D gene: TRBD1; J gene: TRBJ2-7; clone size: -; V gene: TRBV11-3
CDR3 DNA: TGTGCCAGCAGTTCACGGGACAGCTACTACGAGCAGTACTTC; CDR3 protein: CASSSRDSYYEQYF; D gene: TRBD1; J gene: TRBJ2-7; clone size: -; V gene: TRBV28
CDR3 DNA: TGTGCCAGCAAACCTAGCGGGTCGAACACCGGGGAGCTGTTTTTT; CDR3 protein: CASKPSGSNTGELFF; D gene: TRBD2; J gene: TRBJ2-2; clone size: -; V gene: TRBV9
CDR3 DNA: TGTGCCAGCAGCTACACCGGGACAGGGAACTACGAGCAGTACTTC; CDR3 protein: CASSYTGTGNYEQYF; D gene: TRBD1; J gene: TRBJ2-7; clone size: -; V gene: TRBV11-3
CDR3 DNA: TGTGCCAGCAGCTGGACAGGGGAAAATGAGCAGTTCTTC; CDR3 protein: CASSWTGENEQFF; D gene: TRBD1; J gene: TRBJ2-1; clone size: -; V gene: TRBV11-3
CDR3 DNA: TGCGCCAGCAGCCTCCCAGGGACTAGCAGGGAGACCCAGTACTTC; CDR3 protein: CASSLPGTSRETQYF; D gene: TRBD2; J gene: TRBJ2-5; clone size: once; V gene: TRBV5-1